These 30 T cell receptor beta chains came from one sample sequenced in a study of cytomegalovirus exposure and HLA in healthy donors. The PCR had 60 Vbeta and 13 Jbeta primers. TCRdb keeps only in-frame clones here, not all; method: immunoSEQ multiplex PCR. The sample consists of tens of thousands of clones, roughly 74% of them appearing once. The sample comprised PBMCs. The receptors were sampled from a middle-aged man in good health and CMV-seronegative.

V is TRBV6-1 and J is TRBJ1-2, with 9 bases aligning to TRBD1. In germline, CDR1 is MNHNS, CDR2 SASEGT. The CDR3 sequence is 14 residues long. Trimming cost V 8 bases and J 8 bases; bases outside gene matches: 12. Here the CDR3 reads CASEGGQGSRGYTF. CDR3 nucleotide sequence: TGTGCCAGCGAAGGGGGACAGGGCTCTCGGGGCTACACCTTC.

This sequence joins TRBV2 and TRBJ1-2; the D gene is possibly TRBD1 (5 bases). The CDR3 is made up of 15 amino acids. Looked up from germline, CDR1 is SNHLY and CDR2 is FYNNEI. The V gene lost 6 bases and the J gene lost 8 bases, with 22 bases spanning the gap. CDR3 loop: CASRAVGVGVWGYTF. CDR3 DNA: TGTGCCAGCAGGGCGGTTGGGGTAGGGGTTTGGGGCTACACCTTC.

The V gene is TRBV4-1, the J gene TRBJ2-3; D perhaps matches TRBD1 (5 bases). Germline CDR1 MGHRA, CDR2 YSYEKL. The CDR3 runs 13 residues. V shed 0 bases and J shed 11 bases, with 12 bases lying between them. The CDR3 DNA reads TGCGCCAGCAGCCAAGAGGGCCAGGGTAGGCAGTATTTT. Its translation: CASSQEGQGRQYF.

The genes are TRBV21-1 and TRBJ2-1; TRBD1 is the table's D call, not checked against the DNA. TRBV21-1 is a pseudogene. CDR3 length equals 16 residues. The CDR3 DNA reads TGTGCCAGCAGCGGACGTACCGGGACAGAGGCCAATGAGCAGTTCTTC. Protein sequence: CASSGRTGTEANEQFF.

This chain links TRBV19 with TRBJ2-7; the match to TRBD1 covers 8 bases. CDR1 and CDR2 from the germline V gene are LNHDA and SQIVND (reference sequence). The CDR3 is made up of 14 amino acids. V trimming: 3 bases; J trimming: 6 bases; junction bases outside the gene matches: 7. The CDR3 protein is CASSMYQGASEQYF. The CDR3 DNA follows: TGTGCCAGTAGTATGTACCAGGGGGCCAGCGAGCAGTACTTC.

J is TRBJ2-5 and V is TRBV7-9, with 9 bases that match TRBD1. The J segment lost 2 bases and the V segment lost 5 bases, leaving 6 bases of the junction unmatched. Germline V gene data show CDR1 as SEHNR and CDR2 as FQNEAQ (reference sequence). The CDR3 contains 15 residues. Here the CDR3 DNA reads TGTGCCAGCAGCACCGGGACAGGGAGACAAGAGACCCAGTACTTC. Translation: CASSTGTGRQETQYF.

The gene calls are TRBV7-9 and TRBJ1-1, with unresolved D. The germline V gene has CDR1 SEHNR and CDR2 FQNEAQ (reference sequence). The CDR3 sequence is 13 residues long. Trimming took off 6 bases at V and 3 bases at J, with 11 bases between the two ends. CDR3 bases: TGTGCCAGCAGTCGCGTAGGAGACACTGAAGCTTTCTTT. Its translation is CASSRVGDTEAFF.

This chain joins TRBV29-1 and TRBJ2-1, with 9 nucleotides matching TRBD1. Losses at the gene ends were 7 bases for V and 4 bases for J; bases not matched to a gene: 17. The length of the CDR3 is 17 residues. CDR1 and CDR2 (germline): SQVTM, ANQGSEA. This CDR3 is CSAPWWTGAPLYNEQFF. The DNA of the CDR3 is TGCAGCGCACCATGGTGGACAGGGGCTCCCTTATACAATGAGCAGTTCTTC.

The rearrangement links TRBV7-3 to TRBJ2-7; 7 nucleotides align to TRBD2. Germline trimming cut 2 bases from V and 2 bases from J; bases unmatched to any gene: 6. There are 15 residues in the CDR3. The germline gives CDR1 SGHTA, CDR2 FQGTGA. CDR3 DNA: TGTGCCAGCAGCTTAGGGCCTAGCGGTACCTACGAGCAGTACTTC. This gives the protein CASSLGPSGTYEQYF.

The V call is TRBV5-6, the J call TRBJ2-1, with D unresolved. This CDR3 has 13 residues. Deletions cut 1 base from V and 7 bases from J, with 9 bases between. The germline gives CDR1 SGHDT, CDR2 YYEEEE. CDR3 sequence (DNA): TGTGCCAGCAGCTTGCCGCGCTCGAATGAGCAGTTCTTC. Its protein is CASSLPRSNEQFF. The whole variable domain, remainder taken from reference TRBV5-6 and TRBJ2-1, is DAGVTQSPTHLIKTRGQQVTLRCSPKSGHDTVSWYQQALGQGPQFIFQYYEEEERQRGNFPDRFSGHQFPNYSSELNVNALLLGDSALYLCASSLPRSNEQFFGPGTRLTVL.

This rearrangement joins TRBV28 to TRBJ2-7; 12 bases map to TRBD1. In germline, CDR1 is MDHEN, CDR2 SYDVKM. With V trimmed by 3 bases and J by 7 bases, 4 bases remained unmatched. The CDR3 is 14 amino acids. CDR3 in amino acids: CASSLGQGAWEQYF. The CDR3 bases are TGTGCCAGCAGTTTGGGACAGGGGGCCTGGGAGCAGTACTTC. The full variable domain, rest sourced from reference TRBV28 and TRBJ2-7, is DVKVTQSSRYLVKRTGEKVFLECVQDMDHENMFWYRQDPGLGLRLIYFSYDVKMKEKGDIPEGYSVSREKKERFSLILESASTNQTSMYLCASSLGQGAWEQYFGPGTRLTVT.

The V call is TRBV30, the J call TRBJ1-6; 7 positions agree with TRBD1. This CDR3 comprises 13 residues. Trimming at V came to 4 bases and at J to 8 bases, leaving 5 bases not matched to a gene. Per germline, CDR1 GTSNPN and CDR2 SVGIG (reference sequence). CDR3: CAWTSQGDSPLHF. The CDR3 bases are TGTGCCTGGACTTCTCAGGGGGATTCACCCCTCCACTTT.

This clone was seen a handful of times. The chain has TRBV14 and TRBJ1-6, with D perhaps TRBD1 (6 bases). This CDR3 comprises 17 residues. Germline values: CDR1 SGHDN, CDR2 FVKESK. The V and J ends lost 3 bases and 4 bases respectively, with 16 bases between them. Here the CDR3 reads CASSHVPWTAYNSPLHF. CDR3 DNA sequence: TGTGCCAGCAGCCATGTGCCCTGGACAGCTTATAATTCACCCCTCCACTTT.

The CDR3 protein is CASSPNGQGAAKNIQYF. The CDR3 DNA reads as TGTGCCAGCAGCCCAAACGGACAGGGGGCAGCCAAAAACATTCAGTACTTC. This chain connects TRBV5-6 to TRBJ2-4, with 11 bases fitting TRBD1. The CDR3 has 17 residues. Germline CDR1 is SGHDT and CDR2 is YYEEEE. The V segment lost 4 bases and the J segment 0 bases; nucleotides outside the gene matches: 6.

The genes are TRBV28 and TRBJ1-2, with D hard to call. This CDR3 contains 13 residues. V was clipped by 10 bases and J by 4 bases, with 16 bases between them. The germline V gene has CDR1 MDHEN and CDR2 SYDVKM. CDR3 coding DNA: TGTGCCACCTTCGGGGTTATGGGCTATGGCTACACCTTC. Residues: CATFGVMGYGYTF.

J is TRBJ2-7 and V is TRBV5-6; D remains ambiguous. This CDR3 spans 12 amino acids. Germline V gene data show CDR1 as SGHDT and CDR2 as YYEEEE. Trimming shortened V by 0 bases and J by 3 bases, and 4 bases separated the two germline ends. This CDR3 is CASSLDFYEQYF. The DNA of the CDR3 is TGTGCCAGCAGCTTGGACTTCTACGAGCAGTACTTC. Drawing the rest from reference TRBV5-6 and TRBJ2-7, the complete variable domain is DAGVTQSPTHLIKTRGQQVTLRCSPKSGHDTVSWYQQALGQGPQFIFQYYEEEERQRGNFPDRFSGHQFPNYSSELNVNALLLGDSALYLCASSLDFYEQYFGPGTRLTVT.

This sequence joins TRBV6-5 and TRBJ2-2, with D perhaps TRBD2 (5 bases). The CDR3 totals 14 residues. The germline V gene encodes CDR1 MNHEY and CDR2 SVGAGI. V dropped 7 bases and J dropped 4 bases, with 13 bases sitting between them. For the CDR3, the DNA is TGTGCCAGCAAAGGTGGGAGTTTCACCGGGGAGCTGTTTTTT. As protein: CASKGGSFTGELFF.

V gene TRBV5-8 combines with J gene TRBJ2-7; 9 nucleotides match TRBD2. CDR1 and CDR2 (germline): SGHTS, YDEGEE. This CDR3 has 20 amino acids. V shed 4 bases, J shed 3 bases, and the junction held 23 bases outside the gene matches. The CDR3 region has the DNA TGTGCCAGCAGCCCCCATATTTTTGCCCGAGATCTAGCGGGGAACTACGAGCAGTACTTC. It yields the protein CASSPHIFARDLAGNYEQYF.

Details on this clone: Other DNA sequences of this sample code for an identical CDR3. The J gene is TRBJ1-2, the V gene TRBV28; TRBD1 is a possible D gene (5 bases). Germline V CDR1 and CDR2: MDHEN, SYDVKM. This CDR3 has 15 amino acids. Trimming removed 5 bases from V and 4 bases from J, with 17 bases in between. In DNA form, the CDR3 reads TGTGCCAGCAGTGACACCCCTACAGGTACCTATGGCTACACCTTC. Translating it yields CASSDTPTGTYGYTF.

The rearrangement uses TRBV11-2 and TRBJ2-1; the match to TRBD2 covers 11 bases. Germline CDR1 is SGHAT and CDR2 is FQNNGV. The CDR3 is 13 residues long. Trimming removed 7 bases from V and 13 bases from J; junction bases left unmatched: 9. CDR3 in amino acids: CASNVAGGPEQFF. The CDR3 DNA reads TGTGCCAGCAACGTAGCGGGGGGGCCTGAACAGTTCTTC.

This clone was recorded only once. V usage is TRBV19 and J usage is TRBJ1-6; D may be TRBD1 (6 bases). This CDR3 comprises 18 residues. Germline values: CDR1 LNHDA, CDR2 SQIVND (reference sequence). V lost 2 bases, J lost 7 bases, and 21 bases lay in between. The CDR3 reads CASSIRSTGFTSNSPLHF. The DNA for the CDR3 is TGTGCCAGTAGTATAAGGTCCACAGGGTTTACTTCAAATTCACCCCTCCACTTT.

The chain uses TRBV2 and TRBJ2-7; weak D call: TRBD1 (6 bases). The germline V gene has CDR1 SNHLY and CDR2 FYNNEI. The CDR3 has 17 residues. The V and J ends lost 7 bases and 2 bases respectively, with 24 bases between them. In DNA, the CDR3 is TGTGCCAGCATCAGAAGGGGGTACGGAAAGAAAACCTACGAGCAGTACTTC. This sequence encodes CASIRRGYGKKTYEQYF.

The chain is built from TRBV9 and TRBJ2-5; 8 nucleotides line up with TRBD1. Per germline, CDR1 SGDLS and CDR2 YYNGEE. Trimming at V came to 3 bases and at J to 5 bases, leaving 6 bases not matched to a gene. This CDR3 is built from 14 residues. The CDR3: CASSAGQGRETQYF. Here the CDR3 DNA reads TGTGCCAGCAGCGCCGGACAGGGACGGGAGACCCAGTACTTC.

This CDR3 reads CASSVLMDSDYGYTF. DNA for the CDR3: TGTGCCAGCAGTGTCCTCATGGACAGTGACTATGGCTACACCTTC. This sequence joins TRBV6-4 and TRBJ1-2, with D tentatively TRBD1 (6 bases). V lost 4 bases and J 3 bases, leaving 15 bases between the germline ends. The germline V gene encodes CDR1 MRHNA and CDR2 SNTAGT. The CDR3 is 15 residues long.

This chain uses TRBV19 with TRBJ1-5; 7 bases are shared with TRBD1. The CDR3 is 16 residues long. The V and J ends lost 5 bases and 6 bases, in that order; junction bases with no gene match: 13. Germline lookup yields CDR1 LNHDA and CDR2 SQIVND (reference sequence). The CDR3 nucleotides read TGTGCCAGTAGTCCCCAACGCCGGGACAGTCTTCAGCCCCAGCATTTT. Amino acids: CASSPQRRDSLQPQHF. Supplemented by reference TRBV19 and TRBJ1-5, the full variable domain reads DGGITQSPKYLFRKEGQNVTLSCEQNLNHDAMYWYRQDPGQGLRLIYYSQIVNDFQKGDIAEGYSVSREKKESFPLTVTSAQKNPTAFYLCASSPQRRDSLQPQHFGDGTRLSIL.

The CDR3: CASSLALGLANTGELFF. CDR3 nucleotides: TGTGCCAGCAGTTTAGCCTTGGGACTAGCGAACACCGGGGAGCTGTTTTTT. The chain is built from TRBV27 and TRBJ2-2, with 8 positions matching TRBD2. The CDR3 has 17 residues. Germline values: CDR1 MNHEY, CDR2 SMNVEV (reference sequence). J was trimmed by 0 bases and V by 2 bases; bases with no gene match: 5.

This rearrangement joins TRBV5-8 to TRBJ2-7; TRBD2 is a possible D gene (6 bases). V was pared by 0 bases and J by 3 bases, with 10 bases between. The germline CDR1 and CDR2 sequences are SGHTS and YDEGEE. This CDR3 is built from 14 residues. CDR3: CASSLVGRYYEQYF. The CDR3 DNA is TGTGCCAGCAGCTTGGTTGGGAGGTACTACGAGCAGTACTTC. Variable domain in full (rest from reference TRBV5-8 and TRBJ2-7): EAGVTQSPTHLIKTRGQQATLRCSPISGHTSVYWYQQALGLGLQFLLWYDEGEERNRGNFPPRFSGRQFPNYSSELNVNALELEDSALYLCASSLVGRYYEQYFGPGTRLTVT.

This clone came up a few times. This CDR3 is CASSQATSGNTIYF. CDR3 coding DNA: TGCGCCAGCAGCCAAGCTACCTCTGGAAACACCATATATTTT. The chain has TRBV4-1 and TRBJ1-3; D remains unclear. Germline V gives CDR1 MGHRA, CDR2 YSYEKL. V was cut by 1 base and J by 0 bases, with 4 bases left in between. The CDR3 extends over 14 amino acids.

V gene TRBV2 combines with J gene TRBJ2-7, with TRBD1 matching over 10 bases. CDR3 length: 14 amino acids. CDR1 is SNHLY, CDR2 FYNNEI, per germline. V lost 5 bases and J lost 3; bases outside the gene matches: 4. In DNA, the CDR3 is TGTGCCAGCAGTTCGACAGGGGGCCTCTACGAGCAGTACTTC. Protein: CASSSTGGLYEQYF. Full variable domain (outside the CDR3, taken from reference TRBV2 and TRBJ2-7): EPEVTQTPSHQVTQMGQEVILRCVPISNHLYFYWYRQILGQKVEFLVSFYNNEISEKSEIFDDQFSVERPDGSNFTLKIRSTKLEDSAMYFCASSSTGGLYEQYFGPGTRLTVT.

For the CDR3, the DNA is TGTGCCAGCAGCTCGGGACAGGGAGCCTACGAGCAGTACTTC. This encodes CASSSGQGAYEQYF. The V gene is TRBV6-5, the J gene TRBJ2-7; TRBD1 matches 9 bases. V trimming: 6 bases; J trimming: 2 bases; junction bases outside the gene matches: 5. The germline gives CDR1 MNHEY, CDR2 SVGAGI. The CDR3 loop spans 14 amino acids.